This TCR beta chain was retrieved from a study of shared clonotypes between healthy human individuals. Overall study: Donors were two women and a few men aged 18 to 49.

Study-wide results and limits: All-four-donor shared clonotypes had higher generation probabilities than non-shared clonotypes did.

For this clone: Its antigen is not known.

The protocol was immunoSEQ multiplex PCR, while the TCRdb copy is restricted to in-frame clones and leaves out a portion. The table has 2,500,000 or so clones, less than 95% seen once; the top ten hold around 0.4%. V was trimmed by 3 bases and J by 1 base, leaving 6 bases between them. Germline V gives CDR1 LNHDA, CDR2 SQIVND (reference sequence). The CDR3 runs to 13 residues. This clonotype was sampled from a man aged 18 to 30 in good health. Some clones in this sample may be carry-over from other donors' samples. The rearrangement joins TRBV19 to TRBJ1-2; D is uncertain. The sample comprised naive CD4+ T cells from PBMCs. The subset is: CD45RA+ positively selected. In DNA form, the CDR3 reads TGTGCCAGTAGTATTCCCTATAACTATGGCTACACCTTC. Translation gives CASSIPYNYGYTF.